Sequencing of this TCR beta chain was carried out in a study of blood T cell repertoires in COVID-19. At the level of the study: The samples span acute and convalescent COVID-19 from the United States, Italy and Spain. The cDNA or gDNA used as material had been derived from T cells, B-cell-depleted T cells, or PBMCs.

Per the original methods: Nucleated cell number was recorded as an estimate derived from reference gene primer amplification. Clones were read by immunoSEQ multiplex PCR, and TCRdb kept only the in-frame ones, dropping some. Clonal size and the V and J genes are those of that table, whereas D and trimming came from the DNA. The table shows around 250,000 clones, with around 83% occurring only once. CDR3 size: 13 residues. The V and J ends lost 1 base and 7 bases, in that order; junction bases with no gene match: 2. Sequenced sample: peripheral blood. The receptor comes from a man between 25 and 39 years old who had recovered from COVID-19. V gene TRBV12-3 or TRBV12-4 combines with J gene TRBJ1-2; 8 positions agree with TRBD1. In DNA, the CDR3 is TGTGCCAGCAGTTTAGGACAGGGGCCTGGCTACACCTTC. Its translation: CASSLGQGPGYTF.